Listed below are T cell receptor beta chains from one sample, sequenced in a study of cytomegalovirus exposure and HLA in healthy donors. The data were produced by immunoSEQ multiplex PCR, yet TCRdb's version contains in-frame clones alone and is incomplete. The sample lists 100,000 or so clones; approximately 77% were seen once. Material: PBMCs. All receptors come from a male donor in good health and CMV-seropositive. CDR3s include the opening cysteine and the closing phenylalanine or tryptophan. D genes are given only for firm matches. Clone size is not always given. Where it is, it says once, few, many or a class for expanded clones.

>TRBV6-6|few|TRBJ1-1|-
CASGLNTEAFF
TGTGCCAGCGGGCTGAACACTGAAGCTTTCTTT
>TRBV10-3|-|TRBJ1-1|TRBD1
CAITGDRSTEAFF
TGTGCCATTACCGGGGACAGGAGCACTGAAGCTTTCTTT
>TRBV4-2|-|TRBJ2-7|-
CASSQIGGSYEQYF
TGTGCCAGCAGCCAGATCGGTGGGAGCTACGAGCAGTACTTC
>TRBV29-1|-|TRBJ2-1|-
CSVTKNLNEQFF
TGCAGCGTTACTAAGAATCTCAATGAGCAGTTCTTC
>TRBV7-2|-|TRBJ2-3|-
CASSPRVDTQYF
TGTGCCAGCAGCCCCCGGGTGGATACGCAGTATTTT
>TRBV10-3|once|TRBJ2-7|-
CAMTDKQESEQYF
TGTGCCATGACGGACAAACAAGAGAGTGAGCAGTACTTC
>TRBV7-9|-|TRBJ1-6|-
CASSSDSGNSPLHF
TGTGCCAGCAGCTCCGACAGCGGGAATTCACCCCTCCACTTT
>TRBV5-1|-|TRBJ1-4|TRBD1
CASSQGQGLKEKLFF
TGCGCCAGCAGCCAGGGACAGGGCCTAAAGGAAAAACTGTTTTTT
>TRBV7-9|-|TRBJ2-7|-
CASSLLALGTYEQYF
TGTGCCAGCAGCCTACTAGCCCTGGGAACCTACGAGCAGTACTTC
>TRBV10-2|once|TRBJ1-2|TRBD1
CASSTGGIGYTF
TGCGCCAGCAGTACAGGGGGCATCGGCTACACCTTC
>TRBV27|-|TRBJ2-1|TRBD2
CASRDGLGDEQFF
TGTGCCAGCAGGGACGGACTAGGGGATGAGCAGTTCTTC
>TRBV30|-|TRBJ2-7|-
CAWSVTGSNGYF
TGTGCCTGGAGTGTAACAGGGAGCAACGGGTACTTC
>TRBV27|-|TRBJ2-2|TRBD2
CASNPAGGYTGELFF
TGTGCCAGCAACCCAGCGGGGGGATACACCGGGGAGCTGTTTTTT
>TRBV5-1|-|TRBJ1-2|TRBD1
CASSLVGQGDYGYTF
TGCGCCAGCAGCTTGGTGGGACAGGGGGACTATGGCTACACCTTC
>TRBV5-1|-|TRBJ2-2|-
CASSSSLNTGELFF
TGCGCCAGCAGCTCTTCCCTTAACACCGGGGAGCTGTTTTTT
>TRBV25-1|-|TRBJ1-1|-
CASSEFGGGNTEAFF
TGTGCCAGCAGTGAATTTGGGGGCGGGAACACTGAAGCTTTCTTT
>TRBV7-9|-|TRBJ1-1|-
CASSSWGGRMNTEAFF
TGTGCCAGCAGCTCCTGGGGCGGGAGAATGAACACTGAAGCTTTCTTT